This passage covers 22 T cell receptor beta chains from one sample sequenced in a study of CD8 T cells in ankylosing spondylitis. Regarding the study as a whole: About 8 highly homologous variants made up a TCR beta motif that seemed to typify ankylosing spondylitis blood.

These receptors have no known antigen. TCRdb reprocessed the 5' RACE reads with MiXCR, giving one entry per CDR3 protein. The sample holds around 490,000 distinct CDR3 sequences, approximately 5.3% seen once. Sequencing was carried out using blood, either unsorted or a sorted T cell fraction (not recorded which). The receptor source for this set is a male donor with ankylosing spondylitis.

This clonotype came up many times. The V gene is TRBV20-1, the J gene TRBJ1-2; D is perhaps TRBD1 (5 bases). Germline lookup yields CDR1 DFQATT and CDR2 SNEGSKA (reference sequence). The CDR3 has 13 residues. V lost 3 bases and J lost 5, with 13 bases in between. The CDR3 bases are TGCAGTGCTAGTCCCCGGGACCAATATGGCTACACCTTC. Its translation: CSASPRDQYGYTF.

This clonotype was counted at least ten times. The V and J genes are TRBV20-1 and TRBJ2-1; D might be TRBD2 (5 bases). V lost 5 bases, J lost 0 bases, and 11 bases lay in between. The CDR3 runs to 14 residues. From germline, CDR1 is DFQATT and CDR2 SNEGSKA (reference sequence). CDR3 sequence reads: CSAVRRASYNEQFF. Written as DNA, the CDR3 is TGCAGTGCTGTCCGGCGGGCCTCCTACAATGAGCAGTTCTTC.

This clonotype was counted ten times or more. The chain has TRBV5-5 and TRBJ1-5; no definite D call. The germline V gene has CDR1 SGHKS and CDR2 YYEKEE (reference sequence). CDR3 length: 15 amino acids. V shed 4 bases and J shed 4 bases, with 15 bases lying between them. CDR3 in amino acids: CASSASWSFNQPQHF. The CDR3 DNA follows: TGTGCCAGCAGCGCGTCGTGGAGTTTTAATCAGCCCCAGCATTTT.

The J gene is TRBJ1-2, the V gene TRBV28; possible D gene TRBD1, 6 bases. Germline CDR1 is MDHEN and CDR2 is SYDVKM. This CDR3 is 18 amino acids long. Trimming shortened V by 3 bases and J by 8 bases, and 28 bases separated the two germline ends. The CDR3 region is CASSFLQGGTILSGGYTF. CDR3 DNA: TGTGCCAGCAGTTTCCTCCAAGGTGGGACAATCCTTTCGGGGGGCTACACCTTC.

This clonotype was seen at least ten times. The chain links TRBV5-6 to TRBJ2-5; 7 positions agree with TRBD2. Germline CDR1 is SGHDT and CDR2 is YYEEEE. This CDR3 comprises 15 residues. V trimming: 4 bases; J trimming: 4 bases; junction bases outside the gene matches: 10. The CDR3 nucleotides read TGTGCCAGCAGCCCTCCTAGGGGAGGGTCAGAGACCCAGTACTTC. Protein product: CASSPPRGGSETQYF. Full variable domain (rest looked up from reference TRBV5-6 and TRBJ2-5): DAGVTQSPTHLIKTRGQQVTLRCSPKSGHDTVSWYQQALGQGPQFIFQYYEEEERQRGNFPDRFSGHQFPNYSSELNVNALLLGDSALYLCASSPPRGGSETQYFGPGTRLLVL.

V usage is TRBV11-1 and J usage is TRBJ2-7; D is possibly TRBD1 (5 bases). Germline CDR1 SGHAT, CDR2 FQDESV (reference sequence). Trimming left V 5 bases short and J 1 base short, with 18 bases between. This CDR3 is 16 amino acids long. CDR3 coding DNA: TGTGCCAGCAGCCGGTGGGGCCTTGGGATTTCCTACGAGCAGTACTTC. It codes for CASSRWGLGISYEQYF.

In its sample, this clonotype was seen a few times. This chain connects TRBV25-1 to TRBJ2-6; D might be TRBD1 (6 bases). Germline V gene sequence: CDR1 MGHDK, CDR2 SYGVNS. The CDR3 has 15 residues. Trimming removed 3 bases from V and 4 bases from J, with 10 bases in between. CDR3 amino acids: CASSDPGAGANVLTF. CDR3 DNA sequence: TGTGCCAGCAGTGATCCAGGGGCCGGGGCCAACGTCCTGACTTTC.

This clonotype has a count of ten or more. The rearrangement uses TRBV6-1 and TRBJ1-1; D is unresolved. Germline V gene lookup returns CDR1 MNHNS and CDR2 SASEGT. Trimming shortened V by 3 bases and J by 1 base, and 15 bases separated the two germline ends. This CDR3 contains 16 residues. CDR3: CASSDLARHPNTEAFF. CDR3 sequence (DNA): TGTGCCAGCAGTGATCTGGCGAGGCACCCGAACACTGAAGCTTTCTTT.

This clonotype was recorded many times. This chain connects TRBV7-2 to TRBJ2-1; the D gene is possibly TRBD2 (6 bases). V was pared by 5 bases and J by 4 bases, with 15 bases between. Germline CDR1 reads SGHTA; CDR2 reads FQGNSA. The CDR3 is 15 residues long. CDR3 sequence (DNA): TGTGCCAGCAGCGACCACGGGGGTGGATACAATGAGCAGTTCTTC. Translating it yields CASSDHGGGYNEQFF.

Details on this clonotype: A much larger clonotype is one base distant, so this may be a read error. V is TRBV7-2 and J is TRBJ1-2; possible D gene TRBD1, 5 bases. The germline gives CDR1 SGHTA, CDR2 FQGNSA. The CDR3 runs to 15 residues. The CDR3 reads CASSLRGEGVYDYTF. The DNA for the CDR3 is TGTGCCAGCAGCCTTCGGGGGGAAGGGGTATATGACTACACCTTC. Based on the CDR3 plus reference TRBV7-2 and TRBJ1-2, the full variable domain is GAGVSQSPSNKVTEKGKDVELRCDPISGHTALYWYRQSLGQGLEFLIYFQGNSAPDKSGLPSDRFSAERTGGSVSTLTIQRTQQEDSAVYLCASSLRGEGVYDYTFGSGTRLTVV.

This clonotype was counted at least ten times. V is TRBV4-2 and J is TRBJ2-3; D gene ambiguous. This CDR3 contains 14 residues. Germline loops: CDR1 LGHNA, CDR2 YNFKEQ. Trimming took 0 bases from V and 5 from J, leaving 9 bases between them. The CDR3 DNA is TGTGCCAGCAGCCAAGATCCCAATCAAGATACGCAGTATTTT. This translates into CASSQDPNQDTQYF.

This clonotype appeared many times. This chain's CDR3 is CSVVRGSVYNEQFF. In nucleotides, the CDR3 is TGCAGCGTTGTGCGCGGGAGTGTCTACAATGAGCAGTTCTTC. The chain combines TRBV29-1 with TRBJ2-1, with 7 bases that match TRBD2. J lost 3 bases, V lost 4 bases, and 6 bases had no gene match. Germline CDR1 reads SQVTM; CDR2 reads ANQGSEA. The CDR3 totals 14 residues.

This clonotype was counted ten times or more. The chain joins TRBV4-1 to TRBJ2-4; D is unresolved. Germline V gene sequence: CDR1 MGHRA, CDR2 YSYEKL. This CDR3 has 12 residues. V was cut by 4 bases and J by 7 bases, with 8 bases left in between. The CDR3 loop reads CASSRSPNIQYF. The CDR3 DNA reads TGCGCCAGCAGCCGCTCTCCCAACATTCAGTACTTC.

This clonotype was counted only a few times. V usage is TRBV25-1 and J usage is TRBJ2-7; D gene ambiguous. From germline, CDR1 is MGHDK and CDR2 SYGVNS. V lost 8 bases, J lost 1 base, and 12 bases lay in between. This CDR3 has 13 amino acids. In DNA form, the CDR3 reads TGTGCCAGCGCCAAGCGTGGGTCCTACGAGCAGTACTTC. This encodes CASAKRGSYEQYF.

J is TRBJ1-1 and V is TRBV11-2, with TRBD1 matching 7 bases. Germline V gene sequence: CDR1 SGHAT, CDR2 FQNNGV. V shed 4 bases, J shed 6 bases, and the junction held 8 bases outside the gene matches. The CDR3 extends over 14 amino acids. CDR3 DNA: TGTGCCAGCAGCTCACAGGGGAGGAGGGCTGAAGCTTTCTTT. This codes for CASSSQGRRAEAFF. The entire variable domain, with the rest obtained from reference TRBV11-2 and TRBJ1-1, is as follows: EAGVAQSPRYKIIEKRQSVAFWCNPISGHATLYWYQQILGQGPKLLIQFQNNGVVDDSQLPKDRFSAERLKGVDSTLKIQPAKLEDSAVYLCASSSQGRRAEAFFGQGTRLTVV.

This clonotype was recorded a few times. V gene TRBV20-1 combines with J gene TRBJ1-1, with 7 bases that match TRBD1. The length of the CDR3 is 15 residues. From germline, CDR1 is DFQATT and CDR2 SNEGSKA (reference sequence). Trimming cost V 5 bases and J 0 bases; bases outside gene matches: 9. The CDR3 DNA follows: TGCAGTGCTTACCGACAGGGAGTCATGAACACTGAAGCTTTCTTT. Translating it yields CSAYRQGVMNTEAFF.

This clonotype was detected many times. The CDR3 sequence: CASSLGTSQNIQYF. The CDR3 nucleotides read TGCGCCAGCAGCCTAGGGACATCCCAAAACATTCAGTACTTC. J is TRBJ2-4 and V is TRBV5-1; D might be TRBD1 (6 bases). Trimming cost V 4 bases and J 5 bases, with 13 bases left between them. This CDR3 has 14 residues. Germline-derived CDR1 and CDR2 are SGHRS and YFSETQ.

At least ten counts were recorded for this clonotype. The chain couples TRBV7-2 to TRBJ1-1; no definite D call. The CDR3 runs to 14 residues. The V gene lost 5 bases and the J gene lost 0 bases, with 10 bases spanning the gap. The germline V gene encodes CDR1 SGHTA and CDR2 FQGNSA. Here the CDR3 DNA reads TGTGCCAGCAGCCGCCGGACCTTGAACACTGAAGCTTTCTTT. Translated, it gives CASSRRTLNTEAFF.

This clonotype was detected ten times or more. The chain is built from TRBV7-2 and TRBJ2-3; D is uncertain. The CDR3 consists of 14 residues. V lost 1 base and J 3 bases, leaving 8 bases between the germline ends. Germline V gene lookup returns CDR1 SGHTA and CDR2 FQGNSA. The CDR3 nucleotides are TGTGCCAGCAGCTTAGGGGCCCTAACAGATACGCAGTATTTT. Translated, it gives CASSLGALTDTQYF.

There are many counts of this clonotype. This chain connects TRBV7-9 to TRBJ1-1, with a weak D call TRBD1 (5 bases). CDR3 length: 13 amino acids. V was cut by 1 base and J by 8 bases, with 11 bases left in between. Germline-derived CDR1 and CDR2 are SEHNR and FQNEAQ (reference sequence). CDR3 coding DNA: TGTGCCAGCAGCTTAGGGCCAGGGTTGGAAGCTTTCTTT. Amino acid sequence: CASSLGPGLEAFF.

This clonotype was seen many times. The CDR3, as DNA: TGCAGTGCTAGGGGCAGAAATAGCAATCAGCCCCAGCATTTT. As protein: CSARGRNSNQPQHF. The gene calls are TRBV20-1 and TRBJ1-5, with D hard to call. The germline V gene has CDR1 DFQATT and CDR2 SNEGSKA (reference sequence). Trimming took 3 bases from V and 0 from J, leaving 9 bases between them. CDR3 size: 14 residues.

This clonotype was seen repeatedly, ten times or more. V gene TRBV20-1 combines with J gene TRBJ2-7, with D hard to call. This CDR3 region has 15 residues. V was trimmed by 0 bases and J by 4 bases, leaving 16 bases between them. CDR1 DFQATT and CDR2 SNEGSKA come from the germline V gene (reference sequence). CDR3 sequence: CSAREPGFPYYEQYF. The CDR3 coding sequence is TGCAGTGCTAGAGAGCCTGGTTTTCCCTATTACGAGCAGTACTTC.